Each of the 21 T cell receptor beta chains below was sequenced from the same sample in a study of shared clonotypes between healthy human individuals. Profiling relied on immunoSEQ multiplex PCR, and the TCRdb table lists in-frame clones only, not all of them. Altogether hundreds of thousands of clones are present, almost 97% being singletons, with the ten largest covering 0.055% to 0.075%. Specimen: naive CD4+ T cells sorted from blood. Stated subset: CD45RA+ positively selected. The receptors were sampled from a woman aged 25 to 39 in good health.

The rearrangement links TRBV5-1 to TRBJ1-1; D might be TRBD1 (6 bases). The germline V and J ends were trimmed by 4 bases and 6 bases, with 19 bases remaining between them. The CDR3 totals 15 residues. Germline CDR1 and CDR2: SGHRS and YFSETQ. The CDR3 is CASSGGHGGFPEAFF. For the CDR3, the DNA is TGCGCCAGCAGCGGGGGACACGGAGGGTTTCCTGAAGCTTTCTTT.

The chain couples TRBV5-1 to TRBJ2-1; TRBD1 matches at 8 bases. CDR1 and CDR2 from the germline V gene are SGHRS and YFSETQ. V trimming: 0 bases; J trimming: 9 bases; junction bases outside the gene matches: 5. There are 14 residues in the CDR3. The CDR3 nucleotides are TGCGCCAGCAGCTTGGGGACAGGGTCCCGTGAGCAGTTCTTC. As protein: CASSLGTGSREQFF.

The chain is built from TRBV18 and TRBJ2-5; no firm D call. V was cut by 3 bases and J by 5 bases, with 7 bases left in between. The CDR3 length is 12 residues. From germline, CDR1 is KGHSH and CDR2 LQKENI. The CDR3 region is CASSPFSETQYF. The CDR3 DNA reads TGTGCCAGCTCACCCTTTTCGGAGACCCAGTACTTC.

V usage is TRBV5-1 and J usage is TRBJ2-7, with 9 bases matching TRBD1. Germline loops: CDR1 SGHRS, CDR2 YFSETQ. V trimming: 4 bases; J trimming: 0 bases; junction bases outside the gene matches: 8. This CDR3 has 16 residues. The CDR3 DNA is TGCGCCAGCAGCCTGGCCCCGACAGGGGGCTCCTACGAGCAGTACTTC. The encoded protein is CASSLAPTGGSYEQYF.

This clone was counted once. V gene TRBV5-4 combines with J gene TRBJ2-3, with D hard to call. This CDR3 has 13 amino acids. V lost 0 bases to trimming and J lost 4 bases, with 6 bases between them. Germline CDR1 SGHNT, CDR2 YYREEE (reference sequence). CDR3 loop: CASSLEMADTQYF. DNA for the CDR3: TGTGCCAGCAGCTTGGAGATGGCAGATACGCAGTATTTT.

Concerning this clone itself: Other DNA sequences in this sample translate to the same CDR3. CDR3: CASSPSSGSYEQYF. CDR3 DNA sequence: TGTGCCAGCTCACCGTCTAGCGGGAGTTACGAGCAGTACTTC. The rearrangement joins TRBV18 to TRBJ2-7, with TRBD2 matching 10 bases. Germline loops: CDR1 KGHSH, CDR2 LQKENI. After removal of 3 bases from V and 4 bases from J, the junction contained 3 bases not matched to a gene. This CDR3 comprises 14 residues.

The chain combines TRBV19 with TRBJ1-4; a possible D gene is TRBD1 (6 bases). CDR3 length: 15 residues. Germline CDR1 reads LNHDA; CDR2 reads SQIVND (reference sequence). Trimming pared 5 bases from V and 3 bases from J, leaving 13 bases between. The CDR3 nucleotides read TGTGCCAGTAGTCACCGCGGACAGCCTAATGAAAAACTGTTTTTT. Its translation is CASSHRGQPNEKLFF.

This chain joins TRBV5-6 and TRBJ2-1; a weak D match, TRBD2 (8 bases). The length of the CDR3 is 18 residues. Germline lookup yields CDR1 SGHDT and CDR2 YYEEEE. Trimming took off 0 bases at V and 7 bases at J, with 23 bases between the two ends. The CDR3 spells CASSLDRGLGGLLNEQFF. The CDR3 nucleotides are TGTGCCAGCAGCTTGGACAGGGGACTAGGAGGGTTGCTGAATGAGCAGTTCTTC.

J is TRBJ1-5 and V is TRBV6-1; perhaps TRBD1 as D (5 bases). V was pared by 6 bases and J by 1 base, with 10 bases between. This CDR3 is 14 amino acids long. From germline, CDR1 is MNHNS and CDR2 SASEGT. The CDR3 sequence: CASSQTVSNQPQHF. In DNA form, the CDR3 reads TGTGCCAGCAGCCAGACAGTAAGCAATCAGCCCCAGCATTTT.

V is TRBV18 and J is TRBJ2-7, with TRBD1 identical over 7 bases. The CDR3 contains 17 residues. Germline V gene data show CDR1 as KGHSH and CDR2 as LQKENI. Trimming removed 8 bases from V and 3 bases from J; junction bases left unmatched: 19. The CDR3 is CASTYVNSGTVFYEQYF. For the CDR3, the DNA is TGTGCCAGCACATACGTGAACTCCGGGACAGTTTTCTACGAGCAGTACTTC.

The V gene is TRBV7-8, the J gene TRBJ2-2, with 7 bases fitting TRBD2. CDR3 length equals 14 residues. Germline V lookup: CDR1 SGHVS, CDR2 FQNEAQ. Germline trimming cut 3 bases from V and 7 bases from J; bases unmatched to any gene: 5. CDR3 sequence: CASSFQGRDGELFF. CDR3 sequence (DNA): TGTGCCAGCAGCTTTCAAGGGAGGGACGGGGAGCTGTTTTTT.

The chain combines TRBV11-2 with TRBJ2-1; 12 positions agree with TRBD2. Germline CDR1 SGHAT, CDR2 FQNNGV. The junction had 6 bases not matched to a gene; V was cut back by 3 bases and J by 9 bases. CDR3 length equals 15 residues. CDR3 protein: CASSFRLAGAGEQFF. CDR3 in DNA: TGTGCCAGCAGCTTCAGACTAGCGGGAGCGGGTGAGCAGTTCTTC.

The V call is TRBV29-1, the J call TRBJ1-1; TRBD1 matches 7 bases. This CDR3 is 11 amino acids long. Germline assignment: CDR1 SQVTM and CDR2 ANQGSEA. With V trimmed by 7 bases and J by 10 bases, 9 bases remained unmatched. The CDR3 reads CSASTTGVAFF. The CDR3 DNA reads TGCAGCGCCAGCACCACAGGGGTAGCTTTCTTT.

The chain has TRBV27 and TRBJ2-7; no clear D. The CDR3 is 12 residues long. From germline, CDR1 is MNHEY and CDR2 SMNVEV (reference sequence). Trimming stripped 10 bases from V and 2 bases from J, with 12 bases between. The CDR3 nucleotides are TGTGCCACCATTTCGGGTGCCTACGAGCAGTACTTC. Translation: CATISGAYEQYF.

Details on this clone: Within the sample, other DNA sequences also encode this same CDR3. The J gene is TRBJ2-7, the V gene TRBV27; 7 bases are shared with TRBD2. Germline trimming cut 8 bases from V and 3 bases from J; bases unmatched to any gene: 4. This CDR3 comprises 12 residues. Germline values: CDR1 MNHEY, CDR2 SMNVEV (reference sequence). DNA for the CDR3: TGTGCCAGCGGGCGGGGGTACTACGAGCAGTACTTC. Translation: CASGRGYYEQYF.

The gene calls are TRBV7-9 and TRBJ2-7; tentative D call: TRBD1 (5 bases). There are 13 residues in the CDR3. Trimming took 5 bases from V and 3 from J, leaving 11 bases between them. From germline, CDR1 is SEHNR and CDR2 FQNEAQ (reference sequence). The CDR3: CASSRPGNYEQYF. The CDR3 nucleotides read TGTGCCAGCAGCAGGCCAGGGAACTACGAGCAGTACTTC.

The J gene is TRBJ1-1, the V gene TRBV5-1; a possible D gene is TRBD1 (5 bases). This CDR3 comprises 13 residues. V shed 4 bases and J shed 0 bases, with 7 bases lying between them. Germline V gives CDR1 SGHRS, CDR2 YFSETQ. The CDR3 region is CASSQDMNTEAFF. The CDR3 DNA is TGCGCCAGCAGCCAGGACATGAACACTGAAGCTTTCTTT.

The chain uses TRBV27 and TRBJ2-7, with a weak D call TRBD1 (6 bases). CDR3 length: 15 amino acids. The V and J ends lost 4 bases and 2 bases respectively, with 15 bases between them. Germline-derived CDR1 and CDR2 are MNHEY and SMNVEV (reference sequence). In nucleotides, the CDR3 is TGTGCCAGCAGTTCACGACGGGACACCACCTACGAGCAGTACTTC. Translating it yields CASSSRRDTTYEQYF.

This chain uses TRBV29-1 with TRBJ2-3; 7 bases line up with TRBD1. The germline V gene has CDR1 SQVTM and CDR2 ANQGSEA. Unmatched junction bases numbered 11, after V lost 5 bases and J lost 0 bases. The CDR3 covers 16 residues. CDR3 in amino acids: CSVSQFVQGSTDTQYF. CDR3 nucleotides: TGCAGCGTTTCCCAATTTGTACAGGGGAGCACAGATACGCAGTATTTT.

The gene calls are TRBV16 and TRBJ1-2; 8 nucleotides agree with TRBD1. After removal of 0 bases from V and 6 bases from J, the junction contained 6 bases not matched to a gene. Per germline, CDR1 KGHSY and CDR2 FQNENV. The CDR3 has 15 amino acids. This CDR3 reads CASSQSAQGVDGYTF. DNA for the CDR3: TGTGCCAGCAGCCAATCGGCACAGGGGGTGGATGGCTACACCTTC.

V gene TRBV2 combines with J gene TRBJ1-2, with D possibly being TRBD1 (5 bases). Germline V lookup: CDR1 SNHLY, CDR2 FYNNEI. CDR3 length: 13 residues. V was shortened by 3 bases and J by 4 bases, with 9 bases between the two germline ends. The CDR3 protein is CASSDDSGYGYTF. CDR3 nucleotide sequence: TGTGCCAGCAGTGACGACAGTGGCTATGGCTACACCTTC.